The 20 T cell receptor beta chains listed next were all sequenced from one sample in a study of CD8 T cells in Susac syndrome. An input of about 0.5 to 1 ug of RNA was subjected to reverse transcription using random hexamers. TCRdb passed the immunoSEQ multiplex PCR reads through MiXCR, listing each CDR3 protein once. The repertoire consists of under 200,000 distinct CDR3 sequences, with approximately 94% occurring once and the leading ten covering 0.12%. Sequencing was done on a sample of CD4+ T cells from PBMCs. These receptors were obtained from a human donor with Susac syndrome.

The chain couples TRBV20-1 to TRBJ2-5, with a tentative D call TRBD1 (6 bases). Trimming cost V 3 bases and J 5 bases, with 13 bases left between them. Germline assignment: CDR1 DFQATT and CDR2 SNEGSKA (reference sequence). The CDR3 length is 13 residues. In DNA, the CDR3 is TGCAGTGCTAGCGTTACAGGGACGGAGACCCAGTACTTC. It specifies CSASVTGTETQYF.

This clonotype was observed once. The genes are TRBV12-3 or TRBV12-4 and TRBJ1-4; D is unresolved. CDR3 length: 13 residues. V lost 3 bases, J lost 6 bases, and 8 bases lay in between. In DNA form, the CDR3 reads TGTGCCAGCAGTTTCCATTCCGATGAAAAACTGTTTTTT. Encoded protein: CASSFHSDEKLFF.

The genes are TRBV7-9 and TRBJ2-1; tentative D call: TRBD1 (7 bases). V dropped 1 base and J dropped 4 bases, with 11 bases sitting between them. Per germline, CDR1 SEHNR and CDR2 FQNEAQ (reference sequence). The CDR3 has 15 residues. In DNA, the CDR3 is TGTGCCAGCAGCTTAGGCAGGGGGAGGTACAATGAGCAGTTCTTC. Translated: CASSLGRGRYNEQFF.

The rearrangement uses TRBV12-3 or TRBV12-4 and TRBJ2-7, with D perhaps matching TRBD1 (6 bases). Trimming removed 5 bases from V and 3 bases from J, with 11 bases in between. The CDR3 spans 13 residues. The CDR3 is CASSPDSGYEQYF. The CDR3 coding sequence is TGTGCCAGCAGTCCGGACAGTGGCTACGAGCAGTACTTC.

J is TRBJ1-4 and V is TRBV12-3 or TRBV12-4; D is possibly TRBD1 (6 bases). V lost 3 bases, J lost 7 bases, and 15 bases lay in between. The length of the CDR3 is 15 residues. Written as DNA, the CDR3 is TGTGCCAGCAGTTTTTGGTCCAGGGGCAGTGAAAAACTGTTTTTT. This gives the protein CASSFWSRGSEKLFF.

This clonotype occurred once. The rearrangement uses TRBV2 and TRBJ2-5, with D possibly TRBD2 on 6 matching bases. The CDR3 is 16 residues long. The germline CDR1 and CDR2 sequences are SNHLY and FYNNEI. Trimming removed 8 bases from V and 2 bases from J, with 21 bases in between. The CDR3 loop is CASLGVVSGEQETQYF. Written as DNA, the CDR3 is TGTGCCAGCCTGGGGGTGGTTAGCGGAGAGCAAGAGACCCAGTACTTC.

This clonotype appeared once. The chain joins TRBV7-9 to TRBJ1-6; 9 bases are shared with TRBD1. The CDR3 is 14 amino acids. The junction had 2 bases not matched to a gene; V was cut back by 4 bases and J by 7 bases. In germline, CDR1 is SEHNR, CDR2 FQNEAQ (reference sequence). This CDR3 is CASSSGTGNSPLHF. DNA for the CDR3: TGTGCCAGCAGCTCTGGGACAGGGAATTCACCCCTCCACTTT.

The V call is TRBV5-5, the J call TRBJ1-5, with D perhaps TRBD1 (5 bases). Germline V gene sequence: CDR1 SGHKS, CDR2 YYEKEE (reference sequence). Trimming took off 3 bases at V and 6 bases at J, with 10 bases between the two ends. The CDR3 has 13 amino acids. CDR3 sequence (DNA): TGTGCCAGCAGCTCCCATCAGGGTCAGCCCCAGCATTTT. Translation: CASSSHQGQPQHF.

V gene TRBV2 combines with J gene TRBJ1-1; a possible D gene is TRBD1 (6 bases). CDR3 length equals 14 residues. The V gene lost 4 bases and the J gene lost 3 bases, with 12 bases spanning the gap. CDR1 is SNHLY, CDR2 FYNNEI, per germline. The CDR3 loop is CASSAQGKDTEAFF. CDR3 sequence (DNA): TGTGCCAGCAGTGCCCAGGGGAAGGACACTGAAGCTTTCTTT.

The J gene is TRBJ2-5, the V gene TRBV25-1; the D is unclear. The CDR3 contains 14 residues. The germline CDR1 and CDR2 sequences are MGHDK and SYGVNS. The V and J ends lost 0 bases and 7 bases respectively, with 12 bases between them. The CDR3 bases are TGTGCCAGCAGTGAATATATGGGTAGGGTGACCCAGTACTTC. This translates into CASSEYMGRVTQYF.

The chain links TRBV2 to TRBJ1-2; D might be TRBD1 (5 bases). In germline, CDR1 is SNHLY, CDR2 FYNNEI. The CDR3 is 14 residues long. The germline V and J ends were trimmed by 5 bases and 3 bases, with 13 bases remaining between them. The CDR3 DNA is TGTGCCAGCAGTTGGACAATCGGCGACTATGGCTACACCTTC. Translating it yields CASSWTIGDYGYTF. Full variable domain (outside the CDR3, taken from reference TRBV2 and TRBJ1-2): EPEVTQTPSHQVTQMGQEVILRCVPISNHLYFYWYRQILGQKVEFLVSFYNNEISEKSEIFDDQFSVERPDGSNFTLKIRSTKLEDSAMYFCASSWTIGDYGYTFGSGTRLTVV.

This chain links TRBV20-1 with TRBJ1-1; D is possibly TRBD1 (6 bases). Trimming pared 3 bases from V and 5 bases from J, leaving 16 bases between. The V gene's germline CDR1 is DFQATT and CDR2 SNEGSKA (reference sequence). The CDR3 totals 14 residues. This CDR3 reads CSASATGSGTEAFF. In DNA form, the CDR3 reads TGCAGTGCTAGTGCCACAGGGAGTGGGACTGAAGCTTTCTTT.

The chain is built from TRBV7-2 and TRBJ2-7; 9 nucleotides match TRBD2. The germline V gene encodes CDR1 SGHTA and CDR2 FQGNSA. The V and J ends lost 5 bases and 3 bases, in that order; junction bases with no gene match: 5. This CDR3 region has 14 residues. Here the CDR3 DNA reads TGTGCCAGCAGCCGGGGACTAGCCAACTACGAGCAGTACTTC. Translation: CASSRGLANYEQYF.

V is TRBV5-4 and J is TRBJ1-1; no firm D call. CDR3 length equals 15 residues. V shed 4 bases and J shed 4 bases, with 17 bases lying between them. Germline V gene lookup returns CDR1 SGHNT and CDR2 YYREEE (reference sequence). As DNA, the CDR3 is TGTGCCAGCAGCCCGGGAGGGCTGTCGGGCACTGAAGCTTTCTTT. It encodes CASSPGGLSGTEAFF.

V is TRBV4-2 and J is TRBJ1-2; TRBD1 matches at 9 bases. This CDR3 region has 13 residues. J was trimmed by 8 bases and V by 4 bases; bases with no gene match: 5. Germline V gives CDR1 LGHNA, CDR2 YNFKEQ. The DNA of the CDR3 is TGTGCCAGCAGCCGGGACAGGGTGTCGGGCTACACCTTC. Translating it yields CASSRDRVSGYTF.

J is TRBJ1-5 and V is TRBV12-3 or TRBV12-4; D is uncertain. This CDR3 is built from 14 residues. Trimming left V 3 bases short and J 3 bases short, with 9 bases between. Written as DNA, the CDR3 is TGTGCCAGCAGTTTCGGGGTCTTCAATCAGCCCCAGCATTTT. This translates into CASSFGVFNQPQHF.

V usage is TRBV12-3 or TRBV12-4 and J usage is TRBJ1-4; D ambiguous. Trimming stripped 7 bases from V and 3 bases from J, with 12 bases between. This CDR3 has 14 amino acids. The CDR3 region has the DNA TGTGCCAGCATCCCTGGGAGCCCTAATGAAAAACTGTTTTTT. This gives the protein CASIPGSPNEKLFF.

The chain has TRBV19 and TRBJ2-1; D possibly corresponds to TRBD1 (6 bases). This CDR3 spans 13 amino acids. Trimming shortened V by 5 bases and J by 8 bases, and 13 bases separated the two germline ends. Germline CDR1 is LNHDA and CDR2 is SQIVND (reference sequence). This CDR3 reads CASSVQGRDEQFF. In DNA form, the CDR3 reads TGTGCCAGTAGTGTACAGGGTCGGGATGAGCAGTTCTTC.

The chain uses TRBV2 and TRBJ2-1; possibly TRBD1 or TRBD2 for D (5 bases each). V lost 6 bases and J 11 bases, leaving 11 bases between the germline ends. This CDR3 region has 11 residues. Germline CDR1 and CDR2: SNHLY and FYNNEI. The CDR3 sequence: CASRGERKQFF. In DNA, the CDR3 is TGTGCCAGCAGGGGGGAACGTAAGCAGTTCTTC.

This chain uses TRBV28 with TRBJ2-3, with D uncertain. The CDR3 totals 12 residues. V was shortened by 10 bases and J by 4 bases, with 12 bases between the two germline ends. CDR1 is MDHEN, CDR2 SYDVKM, per germline. CDR3 in amino acids: CAIIGRADTQYF. As DNA, the CDR3 is TGTGCCATCATAGGACGGGCAGATACGCAGTATTTT.